This entry is about one TCR beta chain. No cognate antigen has been identified for it. No per-base quality is available; no much larger clone lies one base away. In Seattle, one collaborating source enrolled patients while the infection was active and tracked those patients longitudinally over the course of disease. Collaborating institutions collected whole blood in K2EDTA tubes following their own protocols. For TCRbeta analysis, collaborators shipped samples in one of three forms: frozen whole blood, isolated PBMCs, or DNA extracted from either of those sample types. The record originates from a study of blood T cell repertoires in COVID-19 (TCRdb year 2020). Concerning the study at large: The collaborator samples originated in the United States, Italy and Spain and spanned the acute and convalescent phases of COVID-19. The material from the prospective study consisted of cDNA or gDNA derived from T cells, B-cell-depleted T cells, or PBMCs. Subjects who had been exposed to COVID-19, were actively infected with it, or had recovered from it provided the deeply sampled blood TCRbeta repertoires that made up the dataset. The repertoires were made available in a free public database intended to serve as a resource for research on the immune response to SARS-CoV-2. Samples were obtained from the ongoing ImmuneRACE study (first 160 participants) and from approximately 1,200 subjects provided by 6 global collaborators. The sample metadata nearly always contained a de-identified subject ID, COVID-19 status, age in years and sex. Where available, HLA class I and class II types were taken from metadata supplied by the sample provider and were not determined by assay-based typing. Summary of the overall study and its limitations: Clinical and demographic metadata were provided uncurated, with the amount varying by source and participant.

Via the germline V gene, CDR1 is SGHTA and CDR2 FQGNSA. The CDR3 runs 20 residues from the cysteine to the phenylalanine. Only CDR3 DNA is held: 60 bases, read in frame from base 1. Trimming removed 0 bases from V and 3 bases from J; the gene matches leave 17 bases unexplained. The immunoSEQ Assay, a bias-controlled multiplex PCR, was used to amplify TCRbeta CDR3 regions from genomic DNA. On the study's bioinformatics: The number of nucleated cells in each sample was estimated by amplification of reference gene primers within the assay. To quantify the absolute abundance of each unique TCRbeta CDR3 rearrangement, sequence reads were collapsed and filtered. For each sample, productive Simpson clonality was calculated by taking the square root of Simpson's diversity index across productive rearrangements. The immuneACCESS repertoire file appears here via TCRdb, limited to in-frame rearrangements. These files lack a portion of the clones; in checked studies, under half of the deficit traces to unresolved V genes, and the cause of the others is not known. Clone size and V and J calls were adopted from that table, with D and trimming inferred from the DNA. This sample comprises some 130,000 clones, around 86% of them detected only once. The ten largest make up approximately 10% of the sample.

Material for sequencing was peripheral blood. The receptor comes from a woman in her 70s with COVID-19, enrolled during active disease. This chain joins TRBV7-2 to TRBJ2-3, and 8 junction bases match TRBD2. The CDR3 here reads CASSLAHYYAGGGRTDTQYF. The DNA reads TGTGCCAGCAGCTTAGCCCACTACTATGCTGGCGGGGGGCGGACAGATACGCAGTATTTT.